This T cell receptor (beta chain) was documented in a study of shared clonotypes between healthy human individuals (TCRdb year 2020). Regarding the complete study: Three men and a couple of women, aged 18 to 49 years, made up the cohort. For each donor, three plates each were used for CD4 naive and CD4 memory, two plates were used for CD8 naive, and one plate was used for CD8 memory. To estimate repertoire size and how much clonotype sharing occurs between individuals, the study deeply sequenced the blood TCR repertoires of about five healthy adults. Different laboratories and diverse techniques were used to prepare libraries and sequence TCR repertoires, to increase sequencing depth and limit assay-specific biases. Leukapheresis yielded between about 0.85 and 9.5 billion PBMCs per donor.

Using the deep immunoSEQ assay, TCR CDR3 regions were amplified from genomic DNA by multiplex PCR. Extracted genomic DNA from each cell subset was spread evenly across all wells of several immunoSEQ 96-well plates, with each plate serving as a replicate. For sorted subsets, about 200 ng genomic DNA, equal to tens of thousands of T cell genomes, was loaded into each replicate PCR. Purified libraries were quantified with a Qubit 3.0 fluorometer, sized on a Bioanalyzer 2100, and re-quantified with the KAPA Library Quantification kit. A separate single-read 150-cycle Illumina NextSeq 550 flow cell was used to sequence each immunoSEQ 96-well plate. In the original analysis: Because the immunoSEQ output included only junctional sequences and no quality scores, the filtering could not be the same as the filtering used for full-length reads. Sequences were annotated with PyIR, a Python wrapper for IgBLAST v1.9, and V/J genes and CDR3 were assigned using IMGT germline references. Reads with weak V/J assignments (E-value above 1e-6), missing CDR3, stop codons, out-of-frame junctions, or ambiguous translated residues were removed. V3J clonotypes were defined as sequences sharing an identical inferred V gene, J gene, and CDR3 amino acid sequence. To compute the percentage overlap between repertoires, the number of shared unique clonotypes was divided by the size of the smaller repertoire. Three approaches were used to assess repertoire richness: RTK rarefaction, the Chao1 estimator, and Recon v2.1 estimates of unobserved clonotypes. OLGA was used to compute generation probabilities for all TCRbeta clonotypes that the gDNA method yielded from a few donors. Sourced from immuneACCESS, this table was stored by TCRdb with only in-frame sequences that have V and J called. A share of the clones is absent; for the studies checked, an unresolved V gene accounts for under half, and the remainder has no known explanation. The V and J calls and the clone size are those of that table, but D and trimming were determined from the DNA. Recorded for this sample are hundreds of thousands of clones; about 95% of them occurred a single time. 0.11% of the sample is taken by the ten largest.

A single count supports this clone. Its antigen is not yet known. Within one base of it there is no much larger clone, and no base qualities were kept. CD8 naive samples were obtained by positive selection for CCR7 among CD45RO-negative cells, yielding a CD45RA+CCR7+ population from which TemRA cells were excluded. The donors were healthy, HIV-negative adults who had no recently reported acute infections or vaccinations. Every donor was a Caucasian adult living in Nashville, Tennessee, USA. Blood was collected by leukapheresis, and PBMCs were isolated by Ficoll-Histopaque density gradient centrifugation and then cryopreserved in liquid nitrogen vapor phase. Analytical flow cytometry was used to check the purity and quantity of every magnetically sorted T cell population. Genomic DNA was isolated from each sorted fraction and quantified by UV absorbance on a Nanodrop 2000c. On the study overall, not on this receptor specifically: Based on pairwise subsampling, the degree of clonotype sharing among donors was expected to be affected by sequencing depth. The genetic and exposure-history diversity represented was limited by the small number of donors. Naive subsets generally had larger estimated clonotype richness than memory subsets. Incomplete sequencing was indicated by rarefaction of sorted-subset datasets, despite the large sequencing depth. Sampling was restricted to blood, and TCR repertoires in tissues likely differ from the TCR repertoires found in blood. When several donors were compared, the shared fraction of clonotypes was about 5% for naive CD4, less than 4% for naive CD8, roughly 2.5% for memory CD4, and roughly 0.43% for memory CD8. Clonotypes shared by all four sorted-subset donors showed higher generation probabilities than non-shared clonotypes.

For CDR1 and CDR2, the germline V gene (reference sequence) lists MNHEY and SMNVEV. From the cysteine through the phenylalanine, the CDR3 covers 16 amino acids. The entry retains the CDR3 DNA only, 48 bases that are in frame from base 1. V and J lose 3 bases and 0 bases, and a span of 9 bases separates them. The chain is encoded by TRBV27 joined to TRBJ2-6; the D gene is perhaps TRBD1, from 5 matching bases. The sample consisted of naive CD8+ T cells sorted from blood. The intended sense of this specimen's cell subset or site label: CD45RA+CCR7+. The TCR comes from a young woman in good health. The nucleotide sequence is TGTGCCAGCAGTTTCCTAGGGGCCTCTGGGGCCAACGTCCTGACTTTC. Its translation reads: CASSFLGASGANVLTF.